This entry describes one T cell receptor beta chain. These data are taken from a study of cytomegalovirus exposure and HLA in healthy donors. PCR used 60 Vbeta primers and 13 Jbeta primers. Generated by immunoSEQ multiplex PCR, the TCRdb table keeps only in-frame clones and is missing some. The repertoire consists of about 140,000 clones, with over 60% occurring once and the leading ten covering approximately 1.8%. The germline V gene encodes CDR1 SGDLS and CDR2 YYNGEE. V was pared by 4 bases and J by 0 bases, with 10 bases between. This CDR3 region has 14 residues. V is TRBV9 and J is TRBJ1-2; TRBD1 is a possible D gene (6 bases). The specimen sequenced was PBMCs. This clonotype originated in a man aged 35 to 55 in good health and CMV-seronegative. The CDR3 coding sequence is TGTGCCAGCAGCACACAGGGAGCTAACTATGGCTACACCTTC. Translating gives CASSTQGANYGYTF.